One sample yielded the 31 T cell receptor beta chains listed below, sequenced in a study of T cell changes during pregnancy in multiple sclerosis. Data came from immunoSEQ multiplex PCR; TCRdb stores just in-frame clones and leaves some out. The profile shows some 40,000 clones, roughly nine tenths of them singletons. The sample in question was CD4+ T cells from peripheral blood mononuclear cells, obtained in the third trimester of pregnancy. These receptor sequences come from a female donor in good health, enrolled as a control in a pregnancy study.

This clone was detected only once. The chain links TRBV10-1 to TRBJ1-2, with 7 bases matching TRBD1. Germline V gene sequence: CDR1 WNHNN, CDR2 SYGVQD (reference sequence). The ends lost 7 bases at V and 6 bases at J; junction bases unmatched: 11. The CDR3 has 14 residues. The CDR3 bases are TGCGCCAGCATACCCAAGGGGGCGAGGAATGGCTACACCTTC. This translates into CASIPKGARNGYTF.

The chain joins TRBV20-1 to TRBJ2-3; unclear D gene. Germline assignment: CDR1 DFQATT and CDR2 SNEGSKA (reference sequence). The CDR3 has 11 residues. V lost 6 bases and J lost 6, with 10 bases in between. The CDR3 DNA reads as TGCAGTGCGTACCGTCGGGATACGCAGTATTTT. Its protein is CSAYRRDTQYF.

V usage is TRBV28 and J usage is TRBJ1-2, with 8 positions matching TRBD1. The length of the CDR3 is 15 residues. Germline V gene sequence: CDR1 MDHEN, CDR2 SYDVKM. The junction had 8 bases not matched to a gene; V was cut back by 4 bases and J by 4 bases. CDR3 loop: CASSSARTGPYGYTF. Here the CDR3 DNA reads TGTGCCAGCAGTTCGGCCCGGACAGGGCCCTATGGCTACACCTTC.

This chain connects TRBV7-9 to TRBJ1-2; 10 bases line up with TRBD1. Trimming cost V 4 bases and J 7 bases; bases outside gene matches: 6. Germline CDR1 reads SEHNR; CDR2 reads FQNEAQ (reference sequence). The CDR3 covers 14 residues. CDR3 DNA: TGTGCCAGCAGCTCGGGACAGGGGCTCCTTGGCTACACCTTC. Its protein product is CASSSGQGLLGYTF.

The chain links TRBV11-2 to TRBJ1-1, with 11 bases matching TRBD1. CDR1 is SGHAT, CDR2 FQNNGV, per germline. The CDR3 runs 16 residues. V shed 3 bases, J shed 0 bases, and the junction held 3 bases outside the gene matches. In DNA, the CDR3 is TGTGCCAGCAGCTTTGGACAGGGGGCCATGAACACTGAAGCTTTCTTT. This codes for CASSFGQGAMNTEAFF.

For the CDR3, the DNA is TGTGCCAGCTCACCACCGGGGGGGTACCAAGAGACCCAGTACTTC. Its translation: CASSPPGGYQETQYF. The V and J genes are TRBV18 and TRBJ2-5; TRBD2 agrees at 7 bases. Per the germline V gene, CDR1 is KGHSH and CDR2 is LQKENI. V lost 0 bases and J lost 0; bases outside the gene matches: 1. CDR3 length: 15 residues.

The rearrangement links TRBV7-3 to TRBJ2-5, with 7 positions matching TRBD1. CDR3 length: 16 residues. V was pared by 5 bases and J by 1 base, with 10 bases of the junction left unmatched. Germline-derived CDR1 and CDR2 are SGHTA and FQGTGA. The DNA of the CDR3 is TGTGCCAGCAGCCCGACAGGGATCGGATCCCAAGAGACCCAGTACTTC. Its translation is CASSPTGIGSQETQYF.

V and J are TRBV29-1 and TRBJ2-3; D may be TRBD1 (5 bases). The germline V gene encodes CDR1 SQVTM and CDR2 ANQGSEA. The CDR3 runs 14 residues. Trimming took 6 bases from V and 5 from J, leaving 18 bases between them. The CDR3 DNA follows: TGCAGCGTGTTGCTGGGGCCGTCATTAGATACGCAGTATTTT. This gives the protein CSVLLGPSLDTQYF.

J is TRBJ1-2 and V is TRBV6-4; 9 positions agree with TRBD1. Germline assignment: CDR1 MRHNA and CDR2 SNTAGT. J was trimmed by 5 bases and V by 2 bases; bases with no gene match: 3. CDR3 length equals 14 residues. The CDR3 DNA is TGTGCCAGCAGTGACACGGACAGGGGTTATGGCTACACCTTC. Translated, it gives CASSDTDRGYGYTF.

DNA for the CDR3: TGTGCCAGCAGTGCCCAGCTTGCAAGGGAGGAGCCCCAGCATTTT. It translates to CASSAQLAREEPQHF. The chain carries TRBV6-1 and TRBJ1-5, with D unclear. V gave up 4 bases and J gave up 8 bases, with 18 bases separating them. The CDR3 loop spans 15 amino acids. Germline V gene data show CDR1 as MNHNS and CDR2 as SASEGT.

This chain connects TRBV27 to TRBJ1-2; D is ambiguous. CDR1 is MNHEY and CDR2 is SMNVEV in the germline V gene (reference sequence). The CDR3 loop spans 11 amino acids. Trimming shortened V by 9 bases and J by 2 bases, and 7 bases separated the two germline ends. The CDR3 spells CASHKNYGYTF. CDR3 nucleotides: TGTGCCAGTCACAAGAACTATGGCTACACCTTC.

This rearrangement joins TRBV28 to TRBJ2-5; weak D call: TRBD2 (6 bases). CDR3 size: 14 residues. CDR1 and CDR2 from the germline V gene are MDHEN and SYDVKM. The V end was cut by 7 bases, the J end by 3 bases, with 15 bases between. Here the CDR3 DNA reads TGTGCCAGCATCCGGGGGACTTCTAAAGAGACCCAGTACTTC. Amino acid sequence: CASIRGTSKETQYF.

The V call is TRBV2, the J call TRBJ2-1; 7 nucleotides agree with TRBD1. After removal of 4 bases from V and 2 bases from J, the junction contained 5 bases not matched to a gene. Germline V lookup: CDR1 SNHLY, CDR2 FYNNEI. The CDR3 has 15 residues. CDR3 DNA: TGTGCCAGCAGTGCGGGACAGCGGACCTACAATGAGCAGTTCTTC. Translating gives CASSAGQRTYNEQFF. The entire variable domain, with the rest obtained from reference TRBV2 and TRBJ2-1, is as follows: EPEVTQTPSHQVTQMGQEVILRCVPISNHLYFYWYRQILGQKVEFLVSFYNNEISEKSEIFDDQFSVERPDGSNFTLKIRSTKLEDSAMYFCASSAGQRTYNEQFFGPGTRLTVL.

For the CDR3, the DNA is TGTGCCAGCAGTGATATGAACAGGGCCAATCAGCCCCAGCATTTT. Protein product: CASSDMNRANQPQHF. The chain carries TRBV2 and TRBJ1-5; TRBD1 might be the D (6 bases). V gave up 3 bases and J gave up 3 bases, with 12 bases separating them. The CDR3 runs to 15 residues. Germline V gives CDR1 SNHLY, CDR2 FYNNEI.

The chain joins TRBV30 to TRBJ2-3, with D possibly TRBD1 on 6 matching bases. This CDR3 is 14 amino acids long. CDR1 is GTSNPN, CDR2 SVGIG, per germline (reference sequence). The V gene lost 0 bases and the J gene lost 2 bases, with 9 bases spanning the gap. The chain's CDR3 is CAWSVQGTTDTQYF. The CDR3 nucleotides are TGTGCCTGGAGTGTTCAGGGGACCACAGATACGCAGTATTTT.

The rearrangement links TRBV7-9 to TRBJ2-5; 7 positions agree with TRBD1. Germline CDR1 reads SEHNR; CDR2 reads FQNEAQ (reference sequence). With V trimmed by 5 bases and J by 4 bases, 7 bases remained unmatched. The CDR3 is made up of 14 amino acids. The CDR3 region has the DNA TGTGCCAGCAGCACAAGACAGGGAGTAGAGACCCAGTACTTC. Translated, it gives CASSTRQGVETQYF.

This clone was detected only once. The chain carries TRBV30 and TRBJ2-1; 14 positions agree with TRBD2. Per germline, CDR1 GTSNPN and CDR2 SVGIG (reference sequence). The CDR3 totals 14 residues. The ends lost 3 bases at V and 8 bases at J; junction bases unmatched: 3. CDR3 residues: CAWRRGLAGDEQFF. For the CDR3, the DNA is TGTGCCTGGAGAAGGGGACTAGCGGGAGATGAGCAGTTCTTC.

This chain uses TRBV20-1 with TRBJ2-3; the match to TRBD1 covers 9 bases. V shed 7 bases, J shed 6 bases, and the junction held 2 bases outside the gene matches. CDR3 length equals 11 residues. The germline V gene has CDR1 DFQATT and CDR2 SNEGSKA (reference sequence). CDR3 sequence (DNA): TGCAGTGGACAGGGGGTGGATACGCAGTATTTT. Its translation is CSGQGVDTQYF.

CDR3 bases: TGCGCCAGCAGCTTGGGGGGGAGCGGGACAATCGGTGAAAAACTGTTTTTT. Protein product: CASSLGGSGTIGEKLFF. This chain connects TRBV5-1 to TRBJ1-4; possibly TRBD1 for D (6 bases). The germline V and J ends were trimmed by 0 bases and 7 bases, with 19 bases remaining between them. Germline CDR1 is SGHRS and CDR2 is YFSETQ. The CDR3 is 17 amino acids.

The count of this clone is one. The J gene is TRBJ1-2, the V gene TRBV5-6, with 7 bases that match TRBD1. The CDR3 spans 12 residues. Unmatched junction bases numbered 4, after V lost 4 bases and J lost 7 bases. From germline, CDR1 is SGHDT and CDR2 YYEEEE. The CDR3 DNA follows: TGTGCCAGCAGCCCCCGACAGGGTGGCTACACCTTC. It translates to CASSPRQGGYTF.

The gene calls are TRBV30 and TRBJ1-2, with a tentative D call TRBD1 (5 bases). Deletions cut 2 bases from V and 2 bases from J, with 12 bases between. This CDR3 comprises 14 residues. The germline CDR1 and CDR2 sequences are GTSNPN and SVGIG (reference sequence). This CDR3 is CAWSPLGGNYGYTF. CDR3 in DNA: TGTGCCTGGAGTCCCCTGGGGGGAAACTATGGCTACACCTTC.

The chain employs TRBV10-3 and TRBJ2-5; D is ambiguous. This CDR3 is 19 amino acids long. The germline V gene has CDR1 ENHRY and CDR2 SYGVKD. The V gene lost 4 bases and the J gene lost 2 bases, with 26 bases spanning the gap. The CDR3 region is CAISAVQSLWFGQQETQYF. CDR3 in DNA: TGTGCCATCAGTGCGGTCCAGAGTCTTTGGTTTGGGCAACAAGAGACCCAGTACTTC.

V is TRBV5-4 and J is TRBJ2-3; D possibly corresponds to TRBD2 (6 bases). CDR3 length: 15 amino acids. V was shortened by 5 bases and J by 0 bases, with 13 bases between the two germline ends. Germline CDR1 and CDR2: SGHNT and YYREEE (reference sequence). In DNA, the CDR3 is TGTGCCAGCAGACGGCGGGGCGGTAGCACAGATACGCAGTATTTT. Translating gives CASRRRGGSTDTQYF.

J is TRBJ2-7 and V is TRBV28, with TRBD2 identical over 11 bases. The V gene's germline CDR1 is MDHEN and CDR2 SYDVKM. The CDR3 length is 17 residues. V lost 6 bases and J lost 5; bases outside the gene matches: 15. In DNA form, the CDR3 reads TGTGCCAGCAGCCGTGGACTAGCGGGTGGAATGTTTGACGAGCAGTACTTC. Residues: CASSRGLAGGMFDEQYF.

The rearrangement uses TRBV28 and TRBJ2-1, with 7 bases that match TRBD2. The CDR3 contains 13 residues. Germline trimming cut 8 bases from V and 7 bases from J; bases unmatched to any gene: 8. Germline V CDR1 and CDR2: MDHEN, SYDVKM. Here the CDR3 reads CASSAGVENEQFF. CDR3 DNA sequence: TGTGCCAGCTCTGCGGGAGTCGAAAATGAGCAGTTCTTC.

The rearrangement uses TRBV27 and TRBJ1-1, with D tentatively TRBD1 (5 bases). The CDR3 has 12 amino acids. With 8 bases removed from V and 6 bases from J, the gap between germline ends came to 13 bases. From germline, CDR1 is MNHEY and CDR2 SMNVEV (reference sequence). This chain's CDR3 is CASWGVFSEAFF. In nucleotides, the CDR3 is TGTGCCAGCTGGGGCGTCTTCTCTGAAGCTTTCTTT.

The rearrangement uses TRBV6-5 and TRBJ1-2; D perhaps matches TRBD1 (5 bases). The CDR3 extends over 16 amino acids. Trimming removed 4 bases at V and 8 bases at J, with 23 bases between. Germline values: CDR1 MNHEY, CDR2 SVGAGI. The CDR3 DNA is TGTGCCAGCAGTTTACTCGGGGGGAGCTCGCCTACCGGCTACACCTTC. As protein: CASSLLGGSSPTGYTF.

The V call is TRBV10-3, the J call TRBJ1-2, with D unresolved. V dropped 4 bases and J dropped 5 bases, with 11 bases sitting between them. The V gene's germline CDR1 is ENHRY and CDR2 SYGVKD. The CDR3 spans 13 residues. The CDR3 reads CAISVDSQYGYTF. CDR3 DNA sequence: TGTGCCATCAGTGTGGACTCTCAATATGGCTACACCTTC.

This rearrangement joins TRBV7-8 to TRBJ2-3; possible D gene TRBD2, 5 bases. In germline, CDR1 is SGHVS, CDR2 FQNEAQ. Trimming stripped 5 bases from V and 4 bases from J, with 13 bases between. The CDR3 loop spans 14 amino acids. CDR3 in DNA: TGTGCCAGCAGCCGAACTAGAATCTCAGATACGCAGTATTTT. Translation gives CASSRTRISDTQYF.

This chain joins TRBV18 and TRBJ2-7; a possible D gene is TRBD1 (6 bases). Germline V gives CDR1 KGHSH, CDR2 LQKENI. Trimming left V 3 bases short and J 5 bases short, with 17 bases between. The CDR3 contains 15 residues. The CDR3 spells CASSPRRQQGNEQYF. The DNA of the CDR3 is TGTGCCAGCTCACCCCGAAGGCAACAGGGTAACGAGCAGTACTTC.

The chain has TRBV6-6 and TRBJ2-5; 9 bases are shared with TRBD1. The germline CDR1 and CDR2 sequences are MNHNY and SVGAGI (reference sequence). CDR3 length equals 13 residues. V dropped 8 bases and J dropped 4; count of bases not matched to a gene: 5. As DNA, the CDR3 is TGTGCCAGCGGGGACAGGGTCGGAGAGACCCAGTACTTC. Translation: CASGDRVGETQYF.